A single sample is the source of the 3 T cell receptor beta chains below, sequenced in a study of T-cell reconstitution after alpha-beta-depleted transplantation in children listed by TCRdb under 2016. The receptor library was made with PCR. Sequencing was performed on an Illumina HiSeq 2500. TCR libraries were prepared with molecular barcoding, using unique molecular identifiers to normalize TCRbeta repertoire quantification. The raw public reads went through TCRdb reprocessing: fastp at Q25, MiXCR clone calling, in-frame beta chains kept. CDR3 protein sequences are deduplicated, and each keeps its most common genes and DNA. A total of approximately 520,000 distinct CDR3 sequences appear in this sample, over 25% of them only once. Around 2.4% of the sample lies in the top ten. The source material was PBMCs from the stem cell graft donor, sampled from the stem cell graft. Source of these receptors: a human donor who donated a stem cell graft to a child with aplastic anemia.

Only a few counts were recorded for this clonotype. The chain couples TRBV29-1 to TRBJ2-1; D gene unclear. Trimming stripped 5 bases from V and 4 bases from J, with 9 bases between. Germline V gene data show CDR1 as SQVTM and CDR2 as ANQGSEA. The CDR3 totals 12 residues. CDR3: CSVPGQYNEQFF. The CDR3 nucleotides are TGCAGCGTTCCTGGCCAGTACAATGAGCAGTTCTTC.

The chain couples TRBV7-2 to TRBJ2-3, with TRBD2 identical over 7 bases. This CDR3 comprises 13 residues. Germline CDR1 reads SGHTA; CDR2 reads FQGNSA. J was trimmed by 6 bases and V by 3 bases; bases with no gene match: 3. CDR3 sequence: CASSFGEGDTQYF. The CDR3 nucleotides read TGTGCCAGCAGCTTCGGGGAGGGGGATACGCAGTATTTT.

The chain has TRBV19 and TRBJ2-1; 9 bases agree with TRBD1. The CDR3 runs 15 residues. CDR1 and CDR2 from the germline V gene are LNHDA and SQIVND (reference sequence). V gave up 4 bases and J gave up 6 bases; unmatched junction bases: 7. CDR3 in amino acids: CASSTTGTGFNEQFF. CDR3 DNA: TGTGCCAGTAGTACAACCGGGACAGGGTTCAATGAGCAGTTCTTC.